Each of the 23 T cell receptor beta chains below was sequenced from the same sample in a study of T cell clonality in common variable immunodeficiency (dated by TCRdb to 2015 to 2017). Library preparation employed the immunoSEQ multiplex PCR assay. TCRdb stores this immuneACCESS table with in-frame sequences only. Part of the clones is absent; in the studies checked, under half of the shortfall reflects unresolved V genes, and no reason is known for the rest. The sample comprises about 66,000 clones, and every one was counted more than once. About 1.7% of the sample is in the top ten clones. Sequences were obtained from peripheral blood mononuclear cells. These receptors all come from a person aged 18 to 75 in good health.

This clone was counted a few times. The read falls 3 residues short of the CDR3 end, and the missing part is taken from the germline J gene. V and J are TRBV5-1 and TRBJ2-3; D ambiguous. The germline V and J ends were trimmed by 0 bases and 2 bases, with 4 bases remaining between them. The CDR3 covers 13 residues. CDR1 SGHRS and CDR2 YFSETQ come from the germline V gene. Partial CDR3 DNA: TGCGCCAGCAGCTTGGTCTCCACAGATACG. Residues: CASSLVSTDT. The whole CDR3 protein reads CASSLVSTDTQYF. The whole variable domain, filled in from reference TRBV5-1 and TRBJ2-3, reads KAGVTQTPRYLIKTRGQQVTLSCSPISGHRSVSWYQQTPGQGLQFLFEYFSETQRNKGNFPGRFSGRQFSNSRSEMNVSTLELGDSALYLCASSLVSTDTQYFGPGTRLTVL.

This clone was recorded at least ten times. The sequence runs out 3 residues before the end of the CDR3; the remainder is reconstructed from the germline J gene. This chain links TRBV12-3 or TRBV12-4 with TRBJ2-2, with a weak D call TRBD1 (5 bases). The V end lost 6 bases, the J end lost 4 bases, and 9 bases lay between the germline ends. CDR3 length: 13 residues. CDR3 in amino acids: CASSLQVTGELFF. The part of the CDR3 DNA that was read is TGTGCCAGCAGCCTACAGGTCACCGGGGAG.

With regard to this clone: The DNA ends 3 residues before the CDR3 does, and the rest of the CDR3 is filled in from the germline J gene. The chain recombines TRBV30 with TRBJ1-4, with 9 bases aligning to TRBD1. The J segment lost 6 bases and the V segment lost 4 bases, leaving 6 bases of the junction unmatched. This CDR3 is built from 14 residues. Germline V gene data show CDR1 as GTSNPN and CDR2 as SVGIG (reference sequence). The CDR3 sequence: CAWMEQGAYEKLFF. CDR3 DNA (partial): TGTGCCTGGATGGAACAGGGGGCGTATGAAAAA. Complete variable domain (other parts from reference TRBV30 and TRBJ1-4): SQTIHQWPATLVQPVGSPLSLECTVEGTSNPNLYWYRQAAGRGLQLLFYSVGIGQISSEVPQNLSASRPQDRQFILSSKKLLLSDSGFYLCAWMEQGAYEKLFFGSGTQLSVL.

With respect to this clone: The read terminates 3 residues before the CDR3 end, so the remaining end is supplied by the germline J gene. This chain joins TRBV5-8 and TRBJ2-5; 9 bases are a match to TRBD2. CDR1 SGHTS and CDR2 YDEGEE come from the germline V gene. V was clipped by 0 bases and J by 6 bases; unmatched bases: 6. This CDR3 has 15 amino acids. The part of the CDR3 DNA that was read is TGTGCCAGCAGCTTGGGAGCGGGGGGTGTGAAGACC. Protein: CASSLGAGGVKT. The whole CDR3 reads CASSLGAGGVKTQYF.

This clone has ten or more counts. The read terminates 3 residues before the CDR3 end, so the remaining end is supplied by the germline J gene. The V call is TRBV19, the J call TRBJ2-3; 9 nucleotides align to TRBD1. V gave up 6 bases and J gave up 4 bases; unmatched junction bases: 5. The germline CDR1 and CDR2 sequences are LNHDA and SQIVND (reference sequence). This CDR3 contains 14 residues. CDR3 DNA (partial): TGTGCCAGTAGGAGGGGGGACAGGGCAGATACG. This encodes CASRRGDRADT. The whole CDR3 is CASRRGDRADTQYF.

This clone was counted at least ten times. The CDR3 goes on 3 residues after the read ends, and that part is filled in from the germline J gene. V is TRBV11-2 and J is TRBJ2-5, with 15 bases lining up with TRBD2. CDR1 and CDR2 from the germline V gene are SGHAT and FQNNGV. CDR3 length equals 15 residues. Trimming at V came to 5 bases and at J to 4 bases, leaving 2 bases not matched to a gene. CDR3 DNA (partial): TGTGCCAGCAGCCGGACTAGCGGGAGGGGAGAGACC. Its translation: CASSRTSGRGET. The whole CDR3 protein reads CASSRTSGRGETQYF.

This clone occurred many times. The observed sequence ends 3 residues before the CDR3 terminus, with the missing tail filled in from the germline J gene. The rearrangement joins TRBV10-3 to TRBJ1-1, with D possibly matching TRBD1 (5 bases). The CDR3 runs 17 residues. Deletions cut 0 bases from V and 3 bases from J, with 17 bases between. Per germline, CDR1 ENHRY and CDR2 SYGVKD. Partial CDR3 DNA: TGTGCCATCAGTGAGTCTACCGTAGTTAGAGGGGACACTGAA. Translated, it gives CAISESTVVRGDTE. The full CDR3 protein reads CAISESTVVRGDTEAFF.

In this sample, this clone turned up many times. This specimen includes other DNA sequences encoding the same CDR3. The CDR3 sequence is CASSLSGTEAFF. Partial CDR3 DNA: TGTGCCAGCAGTTTATCAGGGACTGAA. V is TRBV12-3 or TRBV12-4 and J is TRBJ1-1; D is possibly TRBD1 (5 bases). The CDR3 end is not reached by the read, which stops 3 residues before it; the germline J gene fills it in. V lost 2 bases, J lost 5 bases, and 6 bases lay in between. This CDR3 comprises 12 residues.

This clone has ten or more counts. The read terminates 3 residues before the CDR3 end, so the remaining end is supplied by the germline J gene. The chain combines TRBV5-6 with TRBJ2-1; D is possibly TRBD1 (5 bases). This CDR3 has 14 amino acids. Trimming took 1 base from V and 9 from J, leaving 14 bases between them. Germline V lookup: CDR1 SGHDT, CDR2 YYEEEE. CDR3 amino acids: CASSLYRSPTEQFF. The sequenced part of the CDR3 DNA is TGTGCCAGCAGCTTGTACAGGAGCCCCACTGAG.

This clone has at least ten counts. The read stops 3 residues short of the end of the CDR3; the missing end is completed from the germline J gene. The chain carries TRBV5-4 and TRBJ1-1; 8 bases agree with TRBD1. The V and J ends lost 3 bases and 3 bases, in that order; junction bases with no gene match: 7. Looked up from germline, CDR1 is SGHNT and CDR2 is YYREEE (reference sequence). This CDR3 contains 15 residues. Partial CDR3 DNA: TGTGCCAGCAGCTCCTGGACAGGGAGGGACACTGAA. It specifies CASSSWTGRDTE. The entire CDR3 reads CASSSWTGRDTEAFF.

This clone was picked up many times. The read ends 3 residues early relative to the CDR3; the germline J gene fills the gap. V is TRBV18 and J is TRBJ2-5, with D perhaps matching TRBD1 (5 bases). V lost 0 bases to trimming and J lost 7 bases, with 9 bases between them. This CDR3 is built from 13 residues. Germline CDR1 reads KGHSH; CDR2 reads LQKENI. The CDR3 loop reads CASSPPEGVTQYF. The sequenced CDR3 bases are TGTGCCAGCTCACCACCCGAAGGGGTGACC. The full variable domain, completed using reference TRBV18 and TRBJ2-5, is NAGVMQNPRHLVRRRGQEARLRCSPMKGHSHVYWYRQLPEEGLKFMVYLQKENIIDESGMPKERFSAEFPKEGPSILRIQQVVRGDSAAYFCASSPPEGVTQYFGPGTRLLVL.

In its sample, this clone was seen many times. The read is 3 residues too short to cover the CDR3 end, so that end is filled in from the germline J gene. The J gene is TRBJ2-5, the V gene TRBV24-1; 9 nucleotides match TRBD1. Looked up from germline, CDR1 is KGHDR and CDR2 is SFDVKD. Trimming at V came to 2 bases and at J to 3 bases, leaving 3 bases not matched to a gene. The CDR3 is 15 amino acids. The CDR3 DNA, read in part, is TGTGCCACCAGTGATTCGGGACAGGGAGAAGAGACC. Translation gives CATSDSGQGEET. The complete CDR3 protein is CATSDSGQGEETQYF.

Ten or more counts support this clone. The read ends 3 residues early relative to the CDR3; the germline J gene fills the gap. The chain has TRBV19 and TRBJ2-2, with 7 bases that match TRBD1. The J segment lost 7 bases and the V segment lost 4 bases, leaving 12 bases of the junction unmatched. CDR1 and CDR2 (germline): LNHDA, SQIVND (reference sequence). There are 16 residues in the CDR3. The CDR3 spells CASSNGFPGGIGELFF. CDR3 DNA (partial): TGTGCCAGTAGTAATGGCTTCCCAGGGGGTATCGGGGAG.

The table lists this clone with many counts. The CDR3 end is not reached by the read, which stops 3 residues before it; the germline J gene fills it in. The chain links TRBV6-2 or TRBV6-3 to TRBJ1-6; 9 bases are a match to TRBD1. The ends lost 4 bases at V and 9 bases at J; junction bases unmatched: 4. Germline V gene data show CDR1 as MNHEY and CDR2 as SVGEGT. The CDR3 sequence is 14 residues long. The part of the CDR3 DNA that was read is TGTGCCAGCAGTTTGGGACAGGGAACTTCACCC. It codes for CASSLGQGTSP. The whole CDR3 protein reads CASSLGQGTSPLHF.

This clone showed up many times. The CDR3 goes on 3 residues after the read ends, and that part is filled in from the germline J gene. The rearrangement uses TRBV11-2 and TRBJ2-5, with D uncertain. Germline V gene data show CDR1 as SGHAT and CDR2 as FQNNGV. Trimming removed 3 bases at V and 5 bases at J, with 4 bases between. This CDR3 contains 11 residues. The CDR3 loop is CASSFHETQYF. CDR3 DNA, as far as it was read: TGTGCCAGCAGCTTTCATGAGACC. Full variable domain (missing parts from reference TRBV11-2 and TRBJ2-5): EAGVAQSPRYKIIEKRQSVAFWCNPISGHATLYWYQQILGQGPKLLIQFQNNGVVDDSQLPKDRFSAERLKGVDSTLKIQPAKLEDSAVYLCASSFHETQYFGPGTRLLVL.

This clone appeared many times. The observed sequence ends 3 residues before the CDR3 terminus, with the missing tail filled in from the germline J gene. The V gene is TRBV29-1, the J gene TRBJ2-1, with TRBD1 matching 7 bases. J was trimmed by 5 bases and V by 1 base; bases with no gene match: 8. This CDR3 is built from 15 residues. In germline, CDR1 is SQVTM, CDR2 ANQGSEA. The covered CDR3 bases are TGCAGCGTTGAAGGCCTAAGGGGGCGCAACAATGAG. This encodes CSVEGLRGRNNE. From start to end, the CDR3 is CSVEGLRGRNNEQFF.

This clone was picked up many times. From the germline J gene comes the end of the CDR3, since the read stops 3 residues before it. The rearrangement joins TRBV7-2 to TRBJ1-2, with TRBD1 matching 8 bases. J lost 4 bases, V lost 5 bases, and 6 bases had no gene match. The CDR3 is 14 residues long. The germline CDR1 and CDR2 sequences are SGHTA and FQGNSA. Here the CDR3 reads CASSTDRVGYGYTF. The part of the CDR3 DNA that was read is TGTGCCAGCAGCACGGACAGGGTCGGCTATGGC.

This clone appeared many times. The CDR3 end lies 3 residues beyond the end of the read and is filled in from the germline J gene. This chain uses TRBV5-5 with TRBJ1-1; a possible D gene is TRBD1 (5 bases). Trimming removed 0 bases from V and 5 bases from J, with 11 bases in between. CDR1 and CDR2 (germline): SGHKS, YYEKEE (reference sequence). The CDR3 has 14 residues. The DNA read from the CDR3 is TGTGCCAGCAGCTTGGGACCCGAGGGGACTGAA. The encoded protein is CASSLGPEGTE. The complete CDR3 sequence is CASSLGPEGTEAFF.

This clone was counted only a few times. The sequenced part of the CDR3 DNA is TGTGCCAGTAGCCTACAGGGGGGGACTGGAGATACG. It is translated as CASSLQGGTGDT. The CDR3, in full, reads CASSLQGGTGDTQYF. The rearrangement joins TRBV19 to TRBJ2-3, with D possibly matching TRBD1 (8 bases). The DNA ends 3 residues before the CDR3 does, and the rest of the CDR3 is filled in from the germline J gene. Trimming took 6 bases from V and 5 from J, leaving 18 bases between them. Germline assignment: CDR1 LNHDA and CDR2 SQIVND (reference sequence). The CDR3 has 15 residues. The full variable domain, its missing parts supplied by reference TRBV19 and TRBJ2-3, is DGGITQSPKYLFRKEGQNVTLSCEQNLNHDAMYWYRQDPGQGLRLIYYSQIVNDFQKGDIAEGYSVSREKKESFPLTVTSAQKNPTAFYLCASSLQGGTGDTQYFGPGTRLTVL.

This clone was seen many times. The sequenced fragment ends 3 residues before the CDR3 boundary, so the rest is inferred from the germline J gene. The V and J genes are TRBV19 and TRBJ1-4; 7 bases map to TRBD1. The germline V gene encodes CDR1 LNHDA and CDR2 SQIVND (reference sequence). Trimming removed 4 bases from V and 5 bases from J; junction bases left unmatched: 7. This CDR3 is 15 amino acids long. The CDR3 here is CASSNSAGGNEKLFF. CDR3 bases read: TGTGCCAGTAGTAATTCGGCAGGGGGAAATGAAAAA.

There are many counts of this clone. The CDR3 end falls 3 residues outside the read, so it is completed with the germline J gene. V and J are TRBV5-4 and TRBJ2-1; 7 nucleotides match TRBD2. This CDR3 region has 15 residues. Germline CDR1 is SGHNT and CDR2 is YYREEE (reference sequence). Losses at the gene ends were 4 bases for V and 0 bases for J; bases not matched to a gene: 4. The CDR3 sequence: CASSREGSSYNEQFF. CDR3 DNA, as far as it was read: TGTGCCAGCAGCAGGGAGGGGAGCTCCTACAATGAG.

This clone was observed many times. The read gets to within 3 residues of the CDR3 end, and the germline J gene fills in the rest. The rearrangement joins TRBV20-1 to TRBJ1-5; the D gene is possibly TRBD1 (5 bases). The V gene's germline CDR1 is DFQATT and CDR2 SNEGSKA (reference sequence). V lost 2 bases and J lost 0, with 8 bases in between. The CDR3 extends over 14 amino acids. CDR3 sequence reads: CSARRGASNQPQHF. The DNA read from the CDR3 is TGCAGTGCTAGACGAGGGGCTAGCAATCAGCCC.

As to this clone: The read terminates 3 residues ahead of where the CDR3 ends, so the germline J gene completes it. The V and J genes are TRBV2 and TRBJ2-1, with TRBD2 matching over 9 bases. V lost 4 bases, J lost 0 bases, and 10 bases stayed unmatched. There are 18 residues in the CDR3. Germline assignment: CDR1 SNHLY and CDR2 FYNNEI. The covered CDR3 bases are TGTGCCAGCAGTGGGTATAGCGGGGGCGTTAGCTCCTACAATGAG. It yields the protein CASSGYSGGVSSYNE. The entire CDR3 sequence reads CASSGYSGGVSSYNEQFF.